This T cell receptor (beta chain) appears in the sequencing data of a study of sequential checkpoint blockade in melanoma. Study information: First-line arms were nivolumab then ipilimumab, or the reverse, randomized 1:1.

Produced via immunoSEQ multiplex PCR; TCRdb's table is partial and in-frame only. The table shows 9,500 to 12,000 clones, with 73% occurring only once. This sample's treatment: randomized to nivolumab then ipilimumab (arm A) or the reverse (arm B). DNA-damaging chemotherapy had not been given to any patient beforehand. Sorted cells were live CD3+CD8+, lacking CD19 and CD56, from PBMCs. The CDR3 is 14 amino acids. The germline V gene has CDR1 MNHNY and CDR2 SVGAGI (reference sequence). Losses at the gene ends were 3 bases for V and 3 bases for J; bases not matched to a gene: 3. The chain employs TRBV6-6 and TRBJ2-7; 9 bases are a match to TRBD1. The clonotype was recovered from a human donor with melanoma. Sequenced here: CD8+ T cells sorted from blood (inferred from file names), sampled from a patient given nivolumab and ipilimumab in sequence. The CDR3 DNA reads TGTGCCAGCAGTTATTCGGGACAGGGCTACGAGCAGTACTTC. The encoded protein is CASSYSGQGYEQYF.